Below, 22 T cell receptor beta chains from the same sample are listed, as sequenced in a study of cytomegalovirus exposure and HLA in healthy donors. PCR employed 60 Vbeta and 13 Jbeta primers. Sequencing used immunoSEQ multiplex PCR; TCRdb keeps in-frame clones, though not all of them. The sample shows some 200,000 clones, 80% of them seen only once. Sequenced input: PBMCs. These receptors all stem from a boy younger than 18 in good health and CMV-seronegative.

The V and J genes are TRBV7-2 and TRBJ2-5; 9 nucleotides align to TRBD2. The germline gives CDR1 SGHTA, CDR2 FQGNSA. The ends lost 4 bases at V and 4 bases at J; junction bases unmatched: 16. This CDR3 region has 18 residues. The CDR3 region has the DNA TGTGCCAGCAGCTCTGGCGTGGGACTAGCTTTTAGTGGAGAGACCCAGTACTTC. This codes for CASSSGVGLAFSGETQYF.

The chain uses TRBV7-9 and TRBJ1-1, with 8 bases matching TRBD1. Germline V gene sequence: CDR1 SEHNR, CDR2 FQNEAQ (reference sequence). The CDR3 is 13 amino acids. V was pared by 7 bases and J by 5 bases, with 6 bases of the junction left unmatched. CDR3 loop: CASNGQGGTEAFF. For the CDR3, the DNA is TGTGCCAGCAACGGACAGGGTGGGACTGAAGCTTTCTTT. Drawing the rest from reference TRBV7-9 and TRBJ1-1, the complete variable domain is DTGVSQNPRHKITKRGQNVTFRCDPISEHNRLYWYRQTLGQGPEFLTYFQNEAQLEKSRLLSDRFSAERPKGSFSTLEIQRTEQGDSAMYLCASNGQGGTEAFFGQGTRLTVV.

The rearrangement links TRBV4-3 to TRBJ1-1; perhaps TRBD1 as D (5 bases). The CDR3 is 16 residues long. The V gene lost 4 bases and the J gene lost 6 bases, with 21 bases spanning the gap. CDR1 is LGHNA and CDR2 is YSLEER in the germline V gene. The DNA of the CDR3 is TGCGCCAGCAGCCTTACTCCCAACGGGGGGGTAGCTGAAGCTTTCTTT. Translating gives CASSLTPNGGVAEAFF.

The V and J genes are TRBV6-1 and TRBJ2-5; D gene unclear. The DNA end is more similar to TRBJ2-7, so the J call may be wrong. Germline loops: CDR1 MNHNS, CDR2 SASEGT. The CDR3 extends over 13 amino acids. The CDR3 coding sequence is TGTGCCAGCAGTATAGACACACGATACGAGCAGTACTTC. Protein product: CASSIDTRYEQYF.

V is TRBV11-3 and J is TRBJ2-6, with TRBD1 matching 9 bases. Germline CDR1 reads SGHNT; CDR2 reads YENEEA. Losses at the gene ends were 5 bases for V and 2 bases for J; bases not matched to a gene: 7. This CDR3 is built from 17 residues. The CDR3: CASSDNRGQAGANVLTF. Here the CDR3 DNA reads TGTGCCAGCAGCGACAACAGGGGGCAAGCTGGGGCCAACGTCCTGACTTTC.

The rearrangement joins TRBV27 to TRBJ1-2; D gene ambiguous. The V end was cut by 3 bases, the J end by 5 bases, with 13 bases between. The CDR3 totals 14 residues. The germline gives CDR1 MNHEY, CDR2 SMNVEV (reference sequence). This CDR3 is CASSLGSGRYGYTF. CDR3 sequence (DNA): TGTGCCAGCAGTTTGGGGTCCGGGAGGTATGGCTACACCTTC.

CDR3 in amino acids: CASSLSRELNTEAFF. CDR3 nucleotides: TGTGCCAGCAGCTTAAGCAGGGAATTGAACACTGAAGCTTTCTTT. The chain recombines TRBV7-3 with TRBJ1-1, with a possible D match to TRBD1 (5 bases). The V end lost 1 base, the J end lost 0 bases, and 9 bases lay between the germline ends. The germline CDR1 and CDR2 sequences are SGHTA and FQGTGA. This CDR3 comprises 15 residues.

The chain joins TRBV6-5 to TRBJ2-5; 7 bases fit TRBD1. The CDR3 totals 13 residues. The ends lost 8 bases at V and 3 bases at J; junction bases unmatched: 6. CDR1 MNHEY and CDR2 SVGAGI come from the germline V gene. The CDR3 reads CASCPQGKETQYF. In DNA form, the CDR3 reads TGTGCCAGCTGTCCACAGGGGAAAGAGACCCAGTACTTC.

CDR3 in amino acids: CASSPPNRAGDTEAFF. For the CDR3, the DNA is TGTGCCAGCTCACCGCCCAACAGGGCCGGGGACACTGAAGCTTTCTTT. This chain connects TRBV18 to TRBJ1-1, with a weak D call TRBD1 (6 bases). CDR3 length: 16 amino acids. Germline values: CDR1 KGHSH, CDR2 LQKENI. V lost 3 bases and J 3 bases, leaving 17 bases between the germline ends.

This clone was observed once. The chain recombines TRBV18 with TRBJ2-4; 9 nucleotides agree with TRBD1. V dropped 10 bases and J dropped 4; count of bases not matched to a gene: 8. Per germline, CDR1 KGHSH and CDR2 LQKENI. This CDR3 comprises 14 residues. CDR3 nucleotide sequence: TGTGCCACCGGGACAGGGCCCGTGAAAAACATTCAGTACTTC. Translation gives CATGTGPVKNIQYF.

The chain joins TRBV6-5 to TRBJ2-7; D remains unclear. V was shortened by 0 bases and J by 5 bases, with 11 bases between the two germline ends. CDR1 MNHEY and CDR2 SVGAGI come from the germline V gene. CDR3 length equals 14 residues. As DNA, the CDR3 is TGTGCCAGCAGTTACTCAAGTGAGGAGAACGAGCAGTACTTC. Amino acid sequence: CASSYSSEENEQYF.

The V and J genes are TRBV28 and TRBJ1-2; D gene uncertain. Trimming left V 4 bases short and J 8 bases short, with 20 bases between. This CDR3 has 15 residues. CDR1 is MDHEN and CDR2 is SYDVKM in the germline V gene. For the CDR3, the DNA is TGTGCCAGCAGTTCCCTAAAACAGCCTTCGTGGGGCTACACCTTC. Translating gives CASSSLKQPSWGYTF.

This rearrangement joins TRBV18 to TRBJ2-7, with 7 nucleotides matching TRBD2. Germline CDR1 reads KGHSH; CDR2 reads LQKENI. The CDR3 totals 15 residues. With V trimmed by 3 bases and J by 3 bases, 8 bases remained unmatched. The CDR3 DNA follows: TGTGCCAGCTCACCCGATTCCGGGAGGAACTACGAGCAGTACTTC. Its protein product is CASSPDSGRNYEQYF.

V is TRBV30 and J is TRBJ1-2; tentative D call: TRBD1 (6 bases). The CDR3 is made up of 13 amino acids. Trimming removed 0 bases from V and 7 bases from J, with 12 bases in between. Germline loops: CDR1 GTSNPN, CDR2 SVGIG (reference sequence). For the CDR3, the DNA is TGTGCCTGGAGTGTAGGGGGAGCAAGTGGCTACACCTTC. Translating it yields CAWSVGGASGYTF.

The V call is TRBV7-2, the J call TRBJ1-5; no firm D call. The CDR3 totals 15 residues. V was pared by 5 bases and J by 5 bases, with 16 bases between. CDR1 is SGHTA and CDR2 is FQGNSA in the germline V gene. Written as DNA, the CDR3 is TGTGCCAGCAGCCCCCGGGCAGGCGGGGATCAGCCCCAGCATTTT. This translates into CASSPRAGGDQPQHF.

V is TRBV4-3 and J is TRBJ2-5; maybe TRBD2 (6 bases). The J call may be faulty, since TRBJ2-7 better matches the DNA end. Per the germline V gene, CDR1 is LGHNA and CDR2 is YSLEER. CDR3 length: 16 amino acids. CDR3 sequence (DNA): TGCGCCAGCAGCCAAGATTTACTAGCCGACACGGGCGAGCAGTACTTC. This sequence encodes CASSQDLLADTGEQYF.

The rearrangement links TRBV2 to TRBJ1-1, with D unclear. The CDR3 runs 15 residues. Trimming stripped 6 bases from V and 1 base from J, with 15 bases between. CDR1 is SNHLY, CDR2 FYNNEI, per germline. The CDR3 coding sequence is TGTGCCAGCAGCGACCCCGGCGGTACGAACACTGAAGCTTTCTTT. This gives the protein CASSDPGGTNTEAFF.

The chain joins TRBV27 to TRBJ2-3; maybe TRBD2 (7 bases). The CDR3 consists of 16 residues. Trimming stripped 8 bases from V and 4 bases from J, with 22 bases between. Per the germline V gene, CDR1 is MNHEY and CDR2 is SMNVEV (reference sequence). CDR3 nucleotides: TGTGCCAGCTGGATAGGGGGAGGGCTTTCCCCAGATACGCAGTATTTT. This codes for CASWIGGGLSPDTQYF.

This chain uses TRBV12-5 with TRBJ2-1; TRBD2 matches 14 bases. The length of the CDR3 is 17 residues. The J segment lost 10 bases and the V segment lost 1 base, leaving 9 bases of the junction unmatched. Looked up from germline, CDR1 is LGHNT and CDR2 is FRNRAP. CDR3 loop: CASGLGSTSGRGGEQFF. CDR3 sequence (DNA): TGTGCTAGTGGTTTGGGTTCGACTAGCGGGAGGGGCGGGGAGCAGTTCTTC.

This chain links TRBV5-8 with TRBJ2-1; 9 bases are a match to TRBD2. J gave up 0 bases and V 4 bases, and 5 bases lay outside the gene matches. Germline-derived CDR1 and CDR2 are SGHTS and YDEGEE. This CDR3 spans 16 amino acids. For the CDR3, the DNA is TGTGCCAGCAGCGGCGGGACTAGCCCCTCCTACAATGAGCAGTTCTTC. Protein product: CASSGGTSPSYNEQFF. The full variable domain, rest sourced from reference TRBV5-8 and TRBJ2-1, is EAGVTQSPTHLIKTRGQQATLRCSPISGHTSVYWYQQALGLGLQFLLWYDEGEERNRGNFPPRFSGRQFPNYSSELNVNALELEDSALYLCASSGGTSPSYNEQFFGPGTRLTVL.

This chain connects TRBV11-3 to TRBJ2-7; 8 bases match TRBD1. The CDR3 is 16 residues long. The V and J ends lost 5 bases and 2 bases, in that order; junction bases with no gene match: 11. CDR1 SGHNT and CDR2 YENEEA come from the germline V gene. CDR3 in DNA: TGTGCCAGCAGCCAAAGGCCGGGACAGGCGACCTACGAGCAGTACTTC. This gives the protein CASSQRPGQATYEQYF.

V gene TRBV19 combines with J gene TRBJ1-3; D is unresolved. Trimming took off 0 bases at V and 0 bases at J, with 15 bases between the two ends. The CDR3 consists of 18 residues. CDR1 is LNHDA and CDR2 is SQIVND in the germline V gene (reference sequence). CDR3: CASSIDLRERLSGNTIYF. CDR3 nucleotide sequence: TGTGCCAGTAGTATAGATCTCCGGGAGCGACTCTCTGGAAACACCATATATTTT.